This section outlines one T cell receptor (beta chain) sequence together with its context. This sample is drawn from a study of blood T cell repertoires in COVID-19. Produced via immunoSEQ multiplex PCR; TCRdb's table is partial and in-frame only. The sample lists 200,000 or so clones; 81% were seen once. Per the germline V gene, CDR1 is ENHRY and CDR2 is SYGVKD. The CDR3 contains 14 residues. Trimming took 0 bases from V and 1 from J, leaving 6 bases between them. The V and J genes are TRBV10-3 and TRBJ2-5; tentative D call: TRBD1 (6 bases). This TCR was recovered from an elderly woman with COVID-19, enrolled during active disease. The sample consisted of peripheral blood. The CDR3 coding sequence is TGTGCCATCAGTGAGTCGACAGGCCAAGAGACCCAGTACTTC. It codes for CAISESTGQETQYF.